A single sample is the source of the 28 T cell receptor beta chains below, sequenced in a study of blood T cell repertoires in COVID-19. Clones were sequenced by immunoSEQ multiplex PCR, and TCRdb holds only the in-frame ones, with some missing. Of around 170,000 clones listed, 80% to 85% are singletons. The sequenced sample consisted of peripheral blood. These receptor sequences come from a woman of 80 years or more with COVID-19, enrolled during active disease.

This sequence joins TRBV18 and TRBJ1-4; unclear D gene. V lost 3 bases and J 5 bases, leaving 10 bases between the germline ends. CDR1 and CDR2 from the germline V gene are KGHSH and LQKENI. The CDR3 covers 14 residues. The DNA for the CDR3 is TGTGCCAGCTCACCGGCCCTGCAGAATGAAAAACTGTTTTTT. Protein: CASSPALQNEKLFF. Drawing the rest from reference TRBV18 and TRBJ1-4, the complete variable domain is NAGVMQNPRHLVRRRGQEARLRCSPMKGHSHVYWYRQLPEEGLKFMVYLQKENIIDESGMPKERFSAEFPKEGPSILRIQQVVRGDSAAYFCASSPALQNEKLFFGSGTQLSVL.

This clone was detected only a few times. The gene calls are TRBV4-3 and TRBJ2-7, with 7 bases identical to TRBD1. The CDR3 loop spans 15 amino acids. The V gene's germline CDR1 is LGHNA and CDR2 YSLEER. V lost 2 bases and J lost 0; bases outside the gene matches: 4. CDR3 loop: CASSQRRQGSYEQYF. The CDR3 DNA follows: TGCGCCAGCAGCCAACGGAGACAGGGCTCCTACGAGCAGTACTTC.

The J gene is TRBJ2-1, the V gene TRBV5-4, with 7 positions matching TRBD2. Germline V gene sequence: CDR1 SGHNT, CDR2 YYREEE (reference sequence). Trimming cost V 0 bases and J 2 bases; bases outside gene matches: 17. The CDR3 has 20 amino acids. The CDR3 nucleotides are TGTGCCAGCAGCTTGGATGGCAGACCTGGGGCGGGGGTCACCTACAATGAGCAGTTCTTC. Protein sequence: CASSLDGRPGAGVTYNEQFF.

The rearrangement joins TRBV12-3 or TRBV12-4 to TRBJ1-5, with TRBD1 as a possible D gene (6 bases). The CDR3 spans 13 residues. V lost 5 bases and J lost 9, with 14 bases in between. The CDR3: CASSLAIGGPQHF. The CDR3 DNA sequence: TGTGCCAGCAGTCTCGCTATAGGGGGGCCCCAGCATTTT.

Here the CDR3 reads CASSLEDRIETQYF. The CDR3 coding sequence is TGTGCCAGCAGCCTCGAGGACAGGATAGAGACCCAGTACTTC. The rearrangement uses TRBV11-2 and TRBJ2-5, with TRBD1 matching 7 bases. The germline V gene encodes CDR1 SGHAT and CDR2 FQNNGV. This CDR3 spans 14 amino acids. After removal of 5 bases from V and 4 bases from J, the junction contained 7 bases not matched to a gene.

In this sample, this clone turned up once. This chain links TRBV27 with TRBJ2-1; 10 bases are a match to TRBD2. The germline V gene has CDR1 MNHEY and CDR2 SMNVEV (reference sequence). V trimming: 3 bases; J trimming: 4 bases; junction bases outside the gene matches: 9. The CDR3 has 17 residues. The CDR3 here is CASSFGAGGPGYNEQFF. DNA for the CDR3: TGTGCCAGCAGTTTTGGAGCGGGGGGGCCGGGTTACAATGAGCAGTTCTTC.

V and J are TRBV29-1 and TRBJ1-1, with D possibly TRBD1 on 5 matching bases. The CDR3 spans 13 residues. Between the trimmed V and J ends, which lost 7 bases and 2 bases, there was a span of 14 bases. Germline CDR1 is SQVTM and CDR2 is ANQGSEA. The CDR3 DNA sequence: TGCAGCGGATCCACGGGGGGAAACACTGAAGCTTTCTTT. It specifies CSGSTGGNTEAFF.

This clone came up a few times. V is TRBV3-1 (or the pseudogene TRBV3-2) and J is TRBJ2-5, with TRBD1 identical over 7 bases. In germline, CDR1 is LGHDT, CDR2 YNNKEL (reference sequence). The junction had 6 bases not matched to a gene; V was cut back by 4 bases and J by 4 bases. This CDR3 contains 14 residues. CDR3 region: CASSPTGSGETQYF. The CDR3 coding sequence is TGTGCCAGCAGCCCGACAGGGAGTGGAGAGACCCAGTACTTC.

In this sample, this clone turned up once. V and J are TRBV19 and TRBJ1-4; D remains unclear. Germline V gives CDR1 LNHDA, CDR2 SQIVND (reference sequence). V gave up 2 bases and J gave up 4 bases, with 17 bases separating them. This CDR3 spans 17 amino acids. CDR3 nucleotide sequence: TGTGCCAGTAGTATATCCGTTTATGTCGGGGTTAATGAAAAACTGTTTTTT. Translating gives CASSISVYVGVNEKLFF.

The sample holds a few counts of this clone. The CDR3 loop reads CATATSTDTQYF. DNA of the CDR3: TGTGCCACCGCGACTAGCACAGATACGCAGTATTTT. This sequence joins TRBV12-3 or TRBV12-4 and TRBJ2-3; D is uncertain. With 10 bases removed from V and 0 bases from J, the gap between germline ends came to 8 bases. The CDR3 totals 12 residues.

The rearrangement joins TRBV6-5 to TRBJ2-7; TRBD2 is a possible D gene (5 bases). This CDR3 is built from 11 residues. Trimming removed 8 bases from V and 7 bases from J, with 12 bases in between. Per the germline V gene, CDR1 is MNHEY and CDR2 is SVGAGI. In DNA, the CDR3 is TGTGCCAGCCAAGTCAGGAGGGAGCAGTACTTC. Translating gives CASQVRREQYF.

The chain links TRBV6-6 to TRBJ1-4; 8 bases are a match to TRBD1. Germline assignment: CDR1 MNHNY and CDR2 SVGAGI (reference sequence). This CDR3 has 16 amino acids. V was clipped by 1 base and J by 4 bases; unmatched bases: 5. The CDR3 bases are TGTGCCAGCAGTTACTGGACAGGGAACAATAATGAAAAACTGTTTTTT. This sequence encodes CASSYWTGNNNEKLFF.

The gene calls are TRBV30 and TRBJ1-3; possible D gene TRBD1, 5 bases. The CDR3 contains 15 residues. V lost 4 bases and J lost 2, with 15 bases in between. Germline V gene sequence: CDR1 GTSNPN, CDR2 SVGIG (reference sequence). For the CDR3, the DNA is TGTGCCTGGAACCAGGGACTAGGCCCTGGAAACACCATATATTTT. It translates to CAWNQGLGPGNTIYF. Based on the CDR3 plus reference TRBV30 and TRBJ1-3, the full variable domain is SQTIHQWPATLVQPVGSPLSLECTVEGTSNPNLYWYRQAAGRGLQLLFYSVGIGQISSEVPQNLSASRPQDRQFILSSKKLLLSDSGFYLCAWNQGLGPGNTIYFGEGSWLTVV.

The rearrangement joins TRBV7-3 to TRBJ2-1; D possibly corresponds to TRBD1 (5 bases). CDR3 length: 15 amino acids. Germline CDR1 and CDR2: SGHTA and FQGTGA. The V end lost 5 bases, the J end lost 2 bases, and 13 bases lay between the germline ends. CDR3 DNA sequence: TGTGCCAGCAGCCAGGGTGGGTTCCCCTACAATGAGCAGTTCTTC. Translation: CASSQGGFPYNEQFF.

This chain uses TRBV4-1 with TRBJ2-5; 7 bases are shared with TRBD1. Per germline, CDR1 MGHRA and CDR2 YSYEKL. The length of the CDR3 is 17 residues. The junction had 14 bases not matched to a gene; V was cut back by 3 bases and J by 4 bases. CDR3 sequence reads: CASSQKGAYLGGETQYF. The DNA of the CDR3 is TGCGCCAGCAGCCAGAAGGGGGCCTATCTAGGTGGAGAGACCCAGTACTTC.

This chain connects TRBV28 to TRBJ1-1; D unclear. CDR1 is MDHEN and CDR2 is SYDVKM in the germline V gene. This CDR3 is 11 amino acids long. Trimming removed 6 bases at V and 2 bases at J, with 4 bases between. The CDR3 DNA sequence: TGTGCCAGCAGGGGCAACACTGAAGCTTTCTTT. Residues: CASRGNTEAFF.

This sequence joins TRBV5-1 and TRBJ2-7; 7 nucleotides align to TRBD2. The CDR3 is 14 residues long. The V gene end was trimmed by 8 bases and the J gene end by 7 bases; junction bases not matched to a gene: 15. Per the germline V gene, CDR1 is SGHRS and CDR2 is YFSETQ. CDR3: CASHRGEGLEEQYF. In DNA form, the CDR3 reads TGCGCCAGTCATCGGGGGGAGGGCCTAGAGGAGCAGTACTTC.

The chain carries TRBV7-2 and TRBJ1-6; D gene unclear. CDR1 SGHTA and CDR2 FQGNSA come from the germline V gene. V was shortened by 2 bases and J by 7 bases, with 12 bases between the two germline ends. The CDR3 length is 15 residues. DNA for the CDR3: TGTGCCAGCAGCTTATCCGCGGCGGGGAATTCACCCCTCCACTTT. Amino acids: CASSLSAAGNSPLHF. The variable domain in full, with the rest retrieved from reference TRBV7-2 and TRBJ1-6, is GAGVSQSPSNKVTEKGKDVELRCDPISGHTALYWYRQSLGQGLEFLIYFQGNSAPDKSGLPSDRFSAERTGGSVSTLTIQRTQQEDSAVYLCASSLSAAGNSPLHFGNGTRLTVT.

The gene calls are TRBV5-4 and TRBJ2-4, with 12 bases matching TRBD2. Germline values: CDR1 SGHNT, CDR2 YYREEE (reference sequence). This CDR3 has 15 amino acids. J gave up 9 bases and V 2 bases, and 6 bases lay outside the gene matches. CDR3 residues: CASSLRLAGEGIQYF. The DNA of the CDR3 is TGTGCCAGCAGCTTACGACTAGCGGGGGAGGGCATTCAGTACTTC.

Here the CDR3 reads CASSFYPEGGYTF. In DNA form, the CDR3 reads TGTGCCAGCAGCTTTTACCCGGAGGGGGGCTACACCTTC. The genes are TRBV3-1 (or the pseudogene TRBV3-2) and TRBJ1-2; a weak D match, TRBD1 (5 bases). Germline-derived CDR1 and CDR2 are LGHDT and YNNKEL (reference sequence). With 5 bases removed from V and 8 bases from J, the gap between germline ends came to 15 bases. The CDR3 is made up of 13 amino acids.

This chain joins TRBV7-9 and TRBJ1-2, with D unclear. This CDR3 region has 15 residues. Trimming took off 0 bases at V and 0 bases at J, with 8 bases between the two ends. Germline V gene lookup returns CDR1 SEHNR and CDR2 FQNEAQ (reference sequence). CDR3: CASSLAVNTNYGYTF. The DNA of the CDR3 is TGTGCCAGCAGCTTAGCGGTCAACACTAACTATGGCTACACCTTC.

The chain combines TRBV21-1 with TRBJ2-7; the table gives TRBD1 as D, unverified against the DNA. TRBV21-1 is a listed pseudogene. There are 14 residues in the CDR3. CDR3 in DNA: TGTGCCAGCAACTCCCGGGACAGGGGTCCCGAGCAGTACTTC. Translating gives CASNSRDRGPEQYF.

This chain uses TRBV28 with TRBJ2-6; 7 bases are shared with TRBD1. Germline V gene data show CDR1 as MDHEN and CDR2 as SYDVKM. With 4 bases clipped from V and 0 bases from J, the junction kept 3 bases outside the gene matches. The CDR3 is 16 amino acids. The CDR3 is CASSWTGPSGANVLTF. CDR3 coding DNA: TGTGCCAGCAGTTGGACAGGACCCTCTGGGGCCAACGTCCTGACTTTC.

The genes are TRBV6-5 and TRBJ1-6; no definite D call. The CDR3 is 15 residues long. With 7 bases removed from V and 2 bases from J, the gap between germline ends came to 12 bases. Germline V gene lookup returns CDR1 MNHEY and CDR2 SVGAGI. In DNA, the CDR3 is TGTGCCAGCAACCCGACCGGGGCCTATAATTCACCCCTCCACTTT. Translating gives CASNPTGAYNSPLHF.

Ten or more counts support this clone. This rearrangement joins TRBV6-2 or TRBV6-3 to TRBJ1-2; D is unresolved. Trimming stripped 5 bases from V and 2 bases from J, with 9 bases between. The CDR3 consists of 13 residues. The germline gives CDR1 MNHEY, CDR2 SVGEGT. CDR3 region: CASSPSGNYGYTF. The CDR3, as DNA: TGTGCCAGCAGTCCCTCGGGAAACTATGGCTACACCTTC.

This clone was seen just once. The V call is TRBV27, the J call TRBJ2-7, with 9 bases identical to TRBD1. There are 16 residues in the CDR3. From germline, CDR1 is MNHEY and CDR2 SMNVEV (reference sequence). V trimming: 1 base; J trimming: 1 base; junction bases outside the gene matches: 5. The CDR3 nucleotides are TGTGCCAGCAGTTTATACGGGACAGGGACTTCCTACGAGCAGTACTTC. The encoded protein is CASSLYGTGTSYEQYF.

CDR3 in DNA: TGCGCCAGCAGCCGGACTAGCGGGACCTACGAGCAGTACTTC. Translation gives CASSRTSGTYEQYF. This chain connects TRBV4-1 to TRBJ2-7, with TRBD2 identical over 12 bases. V gave up 4 bases and J gave up 2 bases; unmatched junction bases: 0. The CDR3 sequence is 14 residues long. Germline V gene sequence: CDR1 MGHRA, CDR2 YSYEKL.

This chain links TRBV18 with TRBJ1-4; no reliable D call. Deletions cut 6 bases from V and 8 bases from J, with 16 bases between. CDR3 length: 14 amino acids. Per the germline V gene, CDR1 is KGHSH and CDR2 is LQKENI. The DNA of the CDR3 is TGTGCCAGCTCGCAGGCATTTTCTGACGAAAAACTGTTTTTT. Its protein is CASSQAFSDEKLFF.